This entry lists 29 T cell receptor beta chains sequenced from one sample in a study of blood T cell repertoires in COVID-19. Some clones are missing from TCRdb's copy, which holds only in-frame ones; the method was immunoSEQ multiplex PCR. The sample carries 110,000 to 150,000 clones, approximately 83% recorded once. Sequencing was done on a sample of peripheral blood. The receptors shown here come from a human donor in a cohort sampled during active COVID-19.

In this sample, this clone turned up a few times. The gene calls are TRBV9 and TRBJ2-1, with 8 nucleotides matching TRBD2. The germline gives CDR1 SGDLS, CDR2 YYNGEE. V shed 3 bases, J shed 6 bases, and the junction held 8 bases outside the gene matches. The CDR3 spans 15 residues. CDR3 DNA: TGTGCCAGCAGCGCACAAGGGACTAGTTTCAATGAGCAGTTCTTC. It codes for CASSAQGTSFNEQFF.

The sample holds one count of this clone. Written as DNA, the CDR3 is TGTGCCATCAGCGGGACAGCTGGGGCCAACGTCCTGACTTTC. It codes for CAISGTAGANVLTF. The rearrangement uses TRBV10-3 and TRBJ2-6; 7 bases map to TRBD1. Unmatched junction bases numbered 1, after V lost 6 bases and J lost 2 bases. The CDR3 extends over 14 amino acids. Germline loops: CDR1 ENHRY, CDR2 SYGVKD.

The rearrangement joins TRBV19 to TRBJ2-2; TRBD2 matches at 8 bases. The CDR3 has 14 residues. The junction had 1 base not matched to a gene; V was cut back by 3 bases and J by 4 bases. Germline V CDR1 and CDR2: LNHDA, SQIVND (reference sequence). The CDR3 is CASSMSGGTGELFF. The CDR3 DNA follows: TGTGCCAGTAGTATGAGCGGGGGCACCGGGGAGCTGTTTTTT.

The rearrangement joins TRBV11-2 to TRBJ1-1; 9 bases fit TRBD1. Per the germline V gene, CDR1 is SGHAT and CDR2 is FQNNGV. The CDR3 totals 15 residues. The junction had 2 bases not matched to a gene; V was cut back by 1 base and J by 2 bases. The CDR3 DNA follows: TGTGCCAGCAGCTTAGGGGACAGGGATAACACTGAAGCTTTCTTT. The encoded protein is CASSLGDRDNTEAFF. The entire variable domain, with the rest obtained from reference TRBV11-2 and TRBJ1-1, is as follows: EAGVAQSPRYKIIEKRQSVAFWCNPISGHATLYWYQQILGQGPKLLIQFQNNGVVDDSQLPKDRFSAERLKGVDSTLKIQPAKLEDSAVYLCASSLGDRDNTEAFFGQGTRLTVV.

The gene calls are TRBV6-1 and TRBJ2-5, with D perhaps TRBD1 (6 bases). The CDR3 has 16 residues. Trimming removed 2 bases from V and 5 bases from J, with 18 bases in between. Germline assignment: CDR1 MNHNS and CDR2 SASEGT. The CDR3 coding sequence is TGTGCCAGCAGTGAAAGGGTGGGGGCCAAGGCGGAGACCCAGTACTTC. It yields the protein CASSERVGAKAETQYF.

This chain links TRBV6-5 with TRBJ2-5; 8 bases are a match to TRBD1. The CDR3 extends over 16 amino acids. CDR1 is MNHEY and CDR2 is SVGAGI in the germline V gene. V shed 0 bases and J 5 bases; nucleotides not matched to a gene: 8. The CDR3 DNA reads TGTGCCAGCAGTTACTCGGCAGGGGGCGGTGGGGAGACCCAGTACTTC. Translation: CASSYSAGGGGETQYF.

This chain uses TRBV5-1 with TRBJ2-5; D is uncertain. The CDR3 is made up of 13 amino acids. Trimming pared 3 bases from V and 5 bases from J, leaving 11 bases between. CDR1 SGHRS and CDR2 YFSETQ come from the germline V gene. This CDR3 reads CASSSPSRETQYF. In DNA form, the CDR3 reads TGCGCCAGCAGCTCCCCTAGTCGGGAGACCCAGTACTTC.

This clone has only a few counts. CDR3 loop: CASRDGTPRGTEAFF. The CDR3, as DNA: TGTGCCAGCAGAGATGGGACACCTCGAGGCACTGAAGCTTTCTTT. The genes are TRBV2 and TRBJ1-1; TRBD1 might be the D (6 bases). Looked up from germline, CDR1 is SNHLY and CDR2 is FYNNEI. The length of the CDR3 is 15 residues. The ends were cut back, 6 bases at V and 4 bases at J, with 18 bases in the middle.

The chain recombines TRBV3-1 (or the pseudogene TRBV3-2) with TRBJ2-5; 13 bases match TRBD2. J gave up 4 bases and V 4 bases, and 0 bases lay outside the gene matches. The CDR3 length is 14 residues. The germline V gene encodes CDR1 LGHDT and CDR2 YNNKEL (reference sequence). The CDR3 region is CASSRTSGGETQYF. The CDR3 DNA reads as TGTGCCAGCAGCCGGACTAGCGGGGGAGAGACCCAGTACTTC.

CDR3 sequence: CASSQDPYQPQHF. The CDR3 DNA reads TGTGCCAGCAGCCAAGACCCTTATCAGCCCCAGCATTTT. The J gene is TRBJ1-5, the V gene TRBV3-1 (or the pseudogene TRBV3-2); D is undetermined. In germline, CDR1 is LGHDT, CDR2 YNNKEL (reference sequence). The CDR3 is 13 amino acids. Trimming removed 0 bases at V and 5 bases at J, with 5 bases between.

The chain employs TRBV3-1 (or the pseudogene TRBV3-2) and TRBJ2-1; maybe TRBD2 (5 bases). CDR1 LGHDT and CDR2 YNNKEL come from the germline V gene (reference sequence). The germline V and J ends were trimmed by 3 bases and 2 bases, with 11 bases remaining between them. There are 15 residues in the CDR3. This CDR3 is CASSHRGQPYNEQFF. The CDR3 region has the DNA TGTGCCAGCAGCCACCGGGGTCAACCCTACAATGAGCAGTTCTTC.

V is TRBV19 and J is TRBJ1-6; 7 positions agree with TRBD1. The CDR3 has 16 residues. V lost 5 bases to trimming and J lost 0 bases; unmatched junction nucleotides: 4. Germline assignment: CDR1 LNHDA and CDR2 SQIVND (reference sequence). The CDR3 loop is CASSLDRNSYNSPLHF. The DNA of the CDR3 is TGTGCCAGTAGTTTGGACAGGAACTCCTATAATTCACCCCTCCACTTT.

CDR3: CASSLRTSGGGYEQYF. DNA of the CDR3: TGTGCCAGCAGCCTAAGGACTAGCGGGGGGGGCTACGAGCAGTACTTC. The V call is TRBV3-1 (or the pseudogene TRBV3-2), the J call TRBJ2-7, with TRBD2 matching over 15 bases. The germline CDR1 and CDR2 sequences are LGHDT and YNNKEL (reference sequence). CDR3 length equals 16 residues. Trimming at V came to 4 bases and at J to 3 bases, leaving 4 bases not matched to a gene.

The J gene is TRBJ1-5, the V gene TRBV6-2 or TRBV6-3; 11 bases are shared with TRBD1. The CDR3 consists of 18 residues. Per the germline V gene, CDR1 is MNHEY and CDR2 is SVGEGT. V was pared by 5 bases and J by 4 bases, with 13 bases of the junction left unmatched. CDR3 amino acids: CASSMKGQGVIRNQPQHF. CDR3 nucleotide sequence: TGTGCCAGCAGTATGAAGGGACAGGGGGTAATTAGGAATCAGCCCCAGCATTTT.

The count of this clone is one. The chain couples TRBV9 to TRBJ1-6, with no clear D. Trimming left V 2 bases short and J 0 bases short, with 9 bases between. This CDR3 is 16 amino acids long. Germline V lookup: CDR1 SGDLS, CDR2 YYNGEE. The CDR3 coding sequence is TGTGCCAGCAGCGTGAGTAGGAGCTCCTATAATTCACCCCTCCACTTT. It codes for CASSVSRSSYNSPLHF.

The CDR3 bases are TGCGCCAGCAGCTTGGGGGCCGGAGATACGCAGTATTTT. This codes for CASSLGAGDTQYF. The chain has TRBV5-1 and TRBJ2-3; D is unclear. Germline values: CDR1 SGHRS, CDR2 YFSETQ. V lost 0 bases to trimming and J lost 5 bases, with 7 bases between them. This CDR3 region has 13 residues.

J is TRBJ2-3 and V is TRBV20-1, with D maybe TRBD2 (6 bases). This CDR3 is 11 amino acids long. The germline gives CDR1 DFQATT, CDR2 SNEGSKA (reference sequence). The V end was cut by 6 bases, the J end by 10 bases, with 14 bases between. This chain's CDR3 is CSARTGGAQYF. The CDR3 DNA reads as TGCAGTGCCAGGACCGGAGGGGCGCAGTATTTT.

The rearrangement uses TRBV5-1 and TRBJ2-2; 11 bases are shared with TRBD1. This CDR3 is 16 amino acids long. The germline V gene encodes CDR1 SGHRS and CDR2 YFSETQ. The V gene end was trimmed by 3 bases and the J gene end by 2 bases; junction bases not matched to a gene: 3. DNA for the CDR3: TGCGCCAGCAGCTGGAGGACAGGGGGCAACACCGGGGAGCTGTTTTTT. Translation: CASSWRTGGNTGELFF.

This chain joins TRBV6-1 and TRBJ1-2; the match to TRBD1 covers 7 bases. The V and J ends lost 2 bases and 6 bases, in that order; junction bases with no gene match: 12. CDR3 length equals 16 residues. Germline V lookup: CDR1 MNHNS, CDR2 SASEGT. The CDR3 nucleotides read TGTGCCAGCAGTGAACGTACGACAGGGTCCTGGCATGGCTACACCTTC. It is translated as CASSERTTGSWHGYTF.

The chain's CDR3 is CASRPGGTEAFF. The CDR3 nucleotides read TGTGCCAGCAGACCAGGGGGCACTGAAGCTTTCTTT. The chain has TRBV12-3 or TRBV12-4 and TRBJ1-1, with 7 bases lining up with TRBD1. This CDR3 is 12 amino acids long. V shed 6 bases, J shed 4 bases, and the junction held 2 bases outside the gene matches.

The chain carries TRBV18 and TRBJ1-1, with D hard to call. CDR3 length: 17 amino acids. Germline V gene sequence: CDR1 KGHSH, CDR2 LQKENI. V dropped 0 bases and J dropped 2 bases, with 16 bases sitting between them. The CDR3, as DNA: TGTGCCAGCTCACCACCGGGAGTCCGGCATCTAAACACTGAAGCTTTCTTT. This translates into CASSPPGVRHLNTEAFF.

The genes are TRBV6-6 and TRBJ2-3; 9 bases agree with TRBD1. J was trimmed by 1 base and V by 6 bases; bases with no gene match: 2. The CDR3 runs 14 residues. Germline V gene lookup returns CDR1 MNHNY and CDR2 SVGAGI (reference sequence). CDR3 nucleotide sequence: TGTGCCAGCAGCCGGACAGGGGGCACAGATACGCAGTATTTT. Translating gives CASSRTGGTDTQYF.

V gene TRBV7-8 combines with J gene TRBJ2-5, with D possibly TRBD1 on 5 matching bases. V lost 5 bases and J 1 base, leaving 11 bases between the germline ends. Germline-derived CDR1 and CDR2 are SGHVS and FQNEAQ. The CDR3 has 14 amino acids. CDR3: CASSPATVQETQYF. CDR3 in DNA: TGTGCCAGCAGCCCCGCGACAGTCCAAGAGACCCAGTACTTC.

The rearrangement links TRBV5-1 to TRBJ1-6, with D unclear. Trimming removed 2 bases from V and 5 bases from J, with 11 bases in between. The CDR3 extends over 15 amino acids. Germline loops: CDR1 SGHRS, CDR2 YFSETQ. This CDR3 is CASSFSPTDNSPLHF. The CDR3 nucleotides read TGCGCCAGCAGCTTTAGCCCCACGGATAATTCACCCCTCCACTTT. Filled out from reference TRBV5-1 and TRBJ1-6, the complete variable domain reads KAGVTQTPRYLIKTRGQQVTLSCSPISGHRSVSWYQQTPGQGLQFLFEYFSETQRNKGNFPGRFSGRQFSNSRSEMNVSTLELGDSALYLCASSFSPTDNSPLHFGNGTRLTVT.

The chain combines TRBV6-5 with TRBJ2-7, with D unclear. The CDR3 totals 14 residues. V lost 5 bases to trimming and J lost 0 bases, with 11 bases between them. Germline V lookup: CDR1 MNHEY, CDR2 SVGAGI. The DNA of the CDR3 is TGTGCCAGCAGTCCGCCCGGGTTCTCCTACGAGCAGTACTTC. Translated, it gives CASSPPGFSYEQYF.

The chain employs TRBV19 and TRBJ1-2, with D hard to call. Trimming took off 10 bases at V and 5 bases at J, with 11 bases between the two ends. This CDR3 spans 11 amino acids. Germline V gene sequence: CDR1 LNHDA, CDR2 SQIVND (reference sequence). The CDR3 sequence: CATRRAYGYTF. The CDR3 coding sequence is TGTGCCACACGGAGAGCTTATGGCTACACCTTC.

CDR3 DNA: TGTGCCACCAGCAGACCCGGCGGGACGTCGACTGAAGCTTTCTTT. It specifies CATSRPGGTSTEAFF. V is TRBV15 and J is TRBJ1-1; a possible D gene is TRBD1 (5 bases). CDR1 is LNHNV, CDR2 YYDKDF, per germline (reference sequence). V was pared by 2 bases and J by 5 bases, with 15 bases between. The CDR3 consists of 15 residues.

The chain recombines TRBV6-4 with TRBJ2-7; TRBD1 agrees at 7 bases. The CDR3 length is 14 residues. Germline V lookup: CDR1 MRHNA, CDR2 SNTAGT. The V and J ends lost 4 bases and 0 bases, in that order; junction bases with no gene match: 3. Here the CDR3 reads CASSGTGGSYEQYF. The CDR3 bases are TGTGCCAGCAGTGGGACAGGAGGCTCCTACGAGCAGTACTTC.

This sequence joins TRBV5-1 and TRBJ2-3; D unclear. The ends were cut back, 4 bases at V and 2 bases at J, with 17 bases in the middle. This CDR3 has 16 amino acids. Germline V gene data show CDR1 as SGHRS and CDR2 as YFSETQ. CDR3 coding DNA: TGCGCCAGCAGCCTCGGAGTATTAGAATCCACAGATACGCAGTATTTT. Its protein product is CASSLGVLESTDTQYF.